This T cell receptor beta chain was documented in a study of cytomegalovirus exposure and HLA in healthy donors. In the case of this clone: Antigen specificity is unknown.

Trimming stripped 7 bases from V and 3 bases from J, with 15 bases between. The CDR3 sequence is 15 residues long. CDR1 MNHEY and CDR2 SVGAGI come from the germline V gene. Use of 60 Vbeta and 13 Jbeta primers characterized the PCR. The repertoire was sequenced with immunoSEQ multiplex PCR; TCRdb's copy has only in-frame clones and lacks some. This table has more than 130,000 clones, around 80% appearing once. Study-wide results and caveats: One variant, a missense change in DCLRE1C, was linked in a later analysis to TCR beta V- and J-gene trimming. As a later analysis revealed, the rate of TCR association differed by HLA locus, with DRB1 most and HLA-C fewest.

The TCR originated in a man younger than 40 in good health and CMV-seronegative. Input material: PBMCs. V usage is TRBV6-5 and J usage is TRBJ1-4; D might be TRBD1 (5 bases). The CDR3 coding sequence is TGTGCCAGCACCTCGGGAGGGGTGTCTAATGAAAAACTGTTTTTT. It encodes CASTSGGVSNEKLFF.